The T cell receptor (beta chain) under discussion was sequenced for a study of cytomegalovirus exposure and HLA in healthy donors. Overall study results and limits: An analysis done earlier found most TCR beta V segments productive about 87% or about 30% of the time. Several top significant clusters appeared, in a later analysis, to be linked to common viral pathogens.

The table lists this clone with a count of one. As yet, its antigen is unknown. CDR3 length: 17 residues. With V trimmed by 3 bases and J by 1 base, 5 bases remained unmatched. Germline V gives CDR1 SGHAT, CDR2 FQDESV (reference sequence). The PCR was carried out with 60 Vbeta primers and 13 Jbeta primers. Under the authors' procedure: Approximately 78 million unique TCR beta chains, 9.5 million to 11 million of them shared, were counted by a later analysis. Some clones are missing from TCRdb's copy, which holds only in-frame ones; the method was immunoSEQ multiplex PCR. That table is the source of V, J and clone size, and D and trimming were worked out from the DNA. The sample lists some 200,000 clones; around 77% were seen once.

The chain is built from TRBV11-1 and TRBJ2-6; 8 bases line up with TRBD1. Sequencing was carried out using PBMCs. This TCR came from a woman in her 30s in good health and CMV-seronegative. As DNA, the CDR3 is TGTGCCAGCAGCTTGGGACAGGATCCTTCTGGGGCCAACGTCCTGACTTTC. Translated, it gives CASSLGQDPSGANVLTF. The full variable domain, its missing parts supplied by reference TRBV11-1 and TRBJ2-6, is EAEVAQSPRYKITEKSQAVAFWCDPISGHATLYWYRQILGQGPELLVQFQDESVVDDSQLPKDRFSAERLKGVDSTLKIQPAELGDSAMYLCASSLGQDPSGANVLTFGAGSRLTVL.